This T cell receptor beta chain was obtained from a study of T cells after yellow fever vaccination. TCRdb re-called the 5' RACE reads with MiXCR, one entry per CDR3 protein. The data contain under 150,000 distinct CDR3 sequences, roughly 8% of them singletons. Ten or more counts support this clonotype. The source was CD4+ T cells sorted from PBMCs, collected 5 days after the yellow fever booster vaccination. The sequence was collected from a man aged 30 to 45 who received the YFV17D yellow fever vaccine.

CDR3 amino acids: CASTQENTGELFF. As DNA, the CDR3 is TGTGCCAGCACCCAGGAGAACACCGGGGAGCTGTTTTTT. V is TRBV6-6 and J is TRBJ2-2; unclear D gene. The germline V and J ends were trimmed by 7 bases and 1 base, with 7 bases remaining between them. This CDR3 comprises 13 residues. Germline V lookup: CDR1 MNHNY, CDR2 SVGAGI (reference sequence).